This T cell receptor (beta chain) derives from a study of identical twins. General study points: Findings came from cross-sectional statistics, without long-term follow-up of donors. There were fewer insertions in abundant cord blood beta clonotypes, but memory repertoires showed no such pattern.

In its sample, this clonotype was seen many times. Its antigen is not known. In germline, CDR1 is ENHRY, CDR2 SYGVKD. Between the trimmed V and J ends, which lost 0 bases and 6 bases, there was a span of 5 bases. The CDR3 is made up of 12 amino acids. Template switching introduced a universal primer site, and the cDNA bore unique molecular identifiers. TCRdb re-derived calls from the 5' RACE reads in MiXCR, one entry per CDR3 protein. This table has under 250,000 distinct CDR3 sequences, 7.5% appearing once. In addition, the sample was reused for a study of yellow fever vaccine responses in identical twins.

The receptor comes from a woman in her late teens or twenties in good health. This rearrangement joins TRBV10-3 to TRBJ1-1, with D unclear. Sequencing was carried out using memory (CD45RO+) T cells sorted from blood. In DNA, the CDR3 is TGTGCCATCAGTGAGTCAAGTGCTGAAGCTTTCTTT. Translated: CAISESSAEAFF.